Each of the 30 T cell receptor beta chains below was sequenced from the same sample in a study of T-cell memory formation after mild COVID-19. Using its own MiXCR run on the 5' RACE reads, TCRdb lists one record per CDR3 protein. The sample holds around 100,000 distinct CDR3 sequences, 8.5% to 14% seen once. The sequenced sample consisted of PBMCs or a T cell subset sorted from them (not recorded which). These TCRs come from a young man who had mild COVID-19 (a few samples of this study predate the infection). Cell type and time point are not known.

This chain joins TRBV12-3 or TRBV12-4 and TRBJ1-1; D ambiguous. V lost 6 bases to trimming and J lost 2 bases, with 10 bases between them. The CDR3 is made up of 13 amino acids. The DNA for the CDR3 is TGTGCCAGCAGCAATACAAGAAACACTGAAGCTTTCTTT. Translated: CASSNTRNTEAFF.

This chain links TRBV4-1 with TRBJ2-2, with a tentative D call TRBD1 (5 bases). This CDR3 spans 15 amino acids. The V gene lost 4 bases and the J gene lost 6 bases, with 15 bases spanning the gap. The V gene's germline CDR1 is MGHRA and CDR2 YSYEKL. The CDR3 coding sequence is TGCGCCAGCAGCCCCACACAGGCAGTTTCCGGGGAGCTGTTTTTT. The encoded protein is CASSPTQAVSGELFF.

This chain joins TRBV21-1 and TRBJ2-7; the D call of TRBD2 is as the table states it, not checked on the DNA. TRBV21-1 is reported as a pseudogene. The CDR3 sequence is 15 residues long. The CDR3: CASSPSGGQLGEQYV. Written as DNA, the CDR3 is TGTGCCAGCAGCCCTAGCGGGGGGCAACTTGGGGAGCAGTACGTC.

This chain connects TRBV6-2 or TRBV6-3 to TRBJ2-1, with D perhaps matching TRBD2 (5 bases). The germline V gene encodes CDR1 MNHEY and CDR2 SVGEGT. This CDR3 contains 12 residues. V was clipped by 10 bases and J by 7 bases, with 14 bases between them. The CDR3 spells CATAIRGNEQFF. CDR3 DNA: TGTGCCACCGCAATCCGGGGAAATGAGCAGTTCTTC.

This clonotype was seen a handful of times. The chain links TRBV6-5 to TRBJ1-1; weak D call: TRBD1 (6 bases). Per the germline V gene, CDR1 is MNHEY and CDR2 is SVGAGI. This CDR3 has 15 amino acids. The V end was cut by 6 bases, the J end by 0 bases, with 14 bases between. The CDR3 is CASRILYRVNTEAFF. CDR3 DNA: TGTGCCAGCAGGATACTCTACAGGGTGAACACTGAAGCTTTCTTT.

This clonotype was picked up many times. This chain uses TRBV4-1 with TRBJ2-7, with 7 bases lining up with TRBD1. Looked up from germline, CDR1 is MGHRA and CDR2 is YSYEKL. The CDR3 length is 15 residues. V gave up 5 bases and J gave up 3 bases; unmatched junction bases: 10. CDR3 nucleotides: TGCGCCAGCAGCACTTATCCGGGACAGAACTACGAGCAGTACTTC. Encoded protein: CASSTYPGQNYEQYF.

The rearrangement uses TRBV18 and TRBJ2-5; possible D gene TRBD2, 5 bases. The CDR3 totals 14 residues. Germline CDR1 reads KGHSH; CDR2 reads LQKENI. Trimming stripped 0 bases from V and 4 bases from J, with 9 bases between. CDR3 DNA sequence: TGTGCCAGCTCACCACCGAGGGAGACAGAGACCCAGTACTTC. It translates to CASSPPRETETQYF.

This clonotype was detected only a few times. The rearrangement uses TRBV12-3 or TRBV12-4 and TRBJ2-1, with 12 bases that match TRBD2. There are 16 residues in the CDR3. The J segment lost 7 bases and the V segment lost 6 bases, leaving 10 bases of the junction unmatched. DNA of the CDR3: TGTGCCAGCAGCCGCTTGACTAGCGGGGGAAGGAATGAGCAGTTCTTC. It specifies CASSRLTSGGRNEQFF.

This sequence joins TRBV11-1 and TRBJ2-5; possibly TRBD1 for D (5 bases). Germline V gene sequence: CDR1 SGHAT, CDR2 FQDESV (reference sequence). This CDR3 has 14 residues. Trimming took off 4 bases at V and 2 bases at J, with 11 bases between the two ends. CDR3 region: CASSSDRKQETQYF. The CDR3 DNA reads as TGTGCCAGCAGCTCCGACAGAAAACAAGAGACCCAGTACTTC.

The J gene is TRBJ2-7, the V gene TRBV5-4; D perhaps matches TRBD2 (6 bases). V was shortened by 3 bases and J by 2 bases, with 9 bases between the two germline ends. The germline V gene has CDR1 SGHNT and CDR2 YYREEE (reference sequence). This CDR3 spans 13 amino acids. The CDR3 DNA reads TGTGCCAGCAGCTCTGGAGGGACCTACGAGCAGTACGTC. This encodes CASSSGGTYEQYV.

This clonotype showed up just a few times. This sequence joins TRBV20-1 and TRBJ2-3; no reliable D call. The CDR3 covers 13 residues. In germline, CDR1 is DFQATT, CDR2 SNEGSKA (reference sequence). V dropped 3 bases and J dropped 2 bases, with 9 bases sitting between them. CDR3 protein: CSASQSLTDTQYF. The CDR3 DNA follows: TGCAGTGCTAGTCAGAGCCTCACAGATACGCAGTATTTT.

This clonotype was seen a handful of times. The V call is TRBV27, the J call TRBJ2-1, with D tentatively TRBD2 (6 bases). Germline loops: CDR1 MNHEY, CDR2 SMNVEV (reference sequence). The CDR3 has 16 amino acids. Trimming cost V 4 bases and J 4 bases, with 17 bases left between them. DNA of the CDR3: TGTGCCAGCAGTTCCGGCGCGGGGCGCGGGTACAATGAGCAGTTCTTC. Translation gives CASSSGAGRGYNEQFF.

This clonotype was counted at least ten times. The chain employs TRBV4-1 and TRBJ1-5, with D uncertain. This CDR3 spans 15 amino acids. Trimming removed 4 bases from V and 5 bases from J, with 15 bases in between. The V gene's germline CDR1 is MGHRA and CDR2 YSYEKL. CDR3 sequence (DNA): TGCGCCAGCAGCCCGAAGGCCTGGAAGGATCAGCCCCAGCATTTT. It codes for CASSPKAWKDQPQHF.

The chain carries TRBV5-1 and TRBJ2-6; no clear D. The ends were cut back, 0 bases at V and 2 bases at J, with 15 bases in the middle. The CDR3 covers 18 residues. The germline V gene encodes CDR1 SGHRS and CDR2 YFSETQ. Written as DNA, the CDR3 is TGCGCCAGCAGCTTGGTCCCCCATGTTGTTACTGGGGCCAACGTCCTGACTTTC. Its translation is CASSLVPHVVTGANVLTF.

This sequence joins TRBV7-9 and TRBJ2-3; D gene unclear. Germline CDR1 is SEHNR and CDR2 is FQNEAQ (reference sequence). The CDR3 length is 12 residues. Between the trimmed V and J ends, which lost 3 bases and 6 bases, there was a span of 7 bases. CDR3: CASSFGVDTQYF. In DNA form, the CDR3 reads TGTGCCAGCAGCTTTGGGGTTGATACGCAGTATTTT.

V gene TRBV7-6 combines with J gene TRBJ2-2; 7 nucleotides align to TRBD1. Germline values: CDR1 SGHVS, CDR2 FNYEAQ. V was pared by 4 bases and J by 1 base, with 3 bases of the junction left unmatched. The CDR3 is 15 residues long. The CDR3 coding sequence is TGTGCCAGCAGCTGGGGACAGATGAACACCGGGGAGCTGTTTTTT. It codes for CASSWGQMNTGELFF. The whole variable domain, filled in from reference TRBV7-6 and TRBJ2-2, reads GAGVSQSPRYKVTKRGQDVALRCDPISGHVSLYWYRQALGQGPEFLTYFNYEAQQDKSGLPNDRFSAERPEGSISTLTIQRTEQRDSAMYRCASSWGQMNTGELFFGEGSRLTVL.

The V and J genes are TRBV7-7 and TRBJ2-7; 11 nucleotides match TRBD1. From germline, CDR1 is SSHAT and CDR2 FNYEAQ (reference sequence). This CDR3 is built from 17 residues. The CDR3 bases are TGTGCTAGCAGTTCCGGACAGGGGGCTAATCGATCCTACGAGCAGTACGTC. The encoded protein is CASSSGQGANRSYEQYV.

This clonotype was counted many times. The gene calls are TRBV6-5 and TRBJ2-2; possibly TRBD1 for D (6 bases). Germline assignment: CDR1 MNHEY and CDR2 SVGAGI. V lost 2 bases, J lost 3 bases, and 10 bases lay in between. The length of the CDR3 is 15 residues. The CDR3 protein is CASSYDGGYTGELFF. CDR3 coding DNA: TGTGCCAGCAGTTACGATGGGGGCTACACCGGGGAGCTGTTTTTT.

This rearrangement joins TRBV20-1 to TRBJ2-3; 7 positions match TRBD1. The CDR3 consists of 16 residues. The V gene's germline CDR1 is DFQATT and CDR2 SNEGSKA (reference sequence). V trimming: 5 bases; J trimming: 1 base; junction bases outside the gene matches: 12. CDR3 in DNA: TGCAGTGCTCCCTCGAGACAGGGCTGGGGCACAGATACGCAGTATTTT. It is translated as CSAPSRQGWGTDTQYF.

With respect to this clonotype: A read error may account for a junction end that differs from germline. The CDR3 sequence is CSAALAGERTVELFF. The DNA of the CDR3 is TGCAGCGCCGCCCTAGCGGGGGAGAGGACCGTGGAGCTGTTTTTT. This chain joins TRBV29-1 and TRBJ2-2; 10 bases map to TRBD2. Germline lookup yields CDR1 SQVTM and CDR2 ANQGSEA. The CDR3 spans 15 residues.

The rearrangement uses TRBV7-2 and TRBJ2-3; D gene uncertain. Looked up from germline, CDR1 is SGHTA and CDR2 is FQGNSA. V dropped 5 bases and J dropped 2 bases, with 5 bases sitting between them. There are 12 residues in the CDR3. The CDR3 nucleotides are TGTGCCAGCAGCCGTCCCACAGATACGCAGTATTTT. As protein: CASSRPTDTQYF.

This clonotype was seen a handful of times. Written as DNA, the CDR3 is TGTGCCAGCAGTTACTCGGAGAAAAGCCCTGAAGCTTTCTTT. Its protein product is CASSYSEKSPEAFF. The V call is TRBV6-5, the J call TRBJ1-1; D not certain. Trimming cost V 0 bases and J 6 bases, with 11 bases left between them. Germline CDR1 and CDR2: MNHEY and SVGAGI. The length of the CDR3 is 14 residues.

The chain carries TRBV4-1 and TRBJ2-5, with D possibly matching TRBD2 (5 bases). Trimming removed 4 bases from V and 3 bases from J, with 18 bases in between. The CDR3 runs to 16 residues. Germline assignment: CDR1 MGHRA and CDR2 YSYEKL. In nucleotides, the CDR3 is TGCGCCAGCAGCCGCCTAAAGGACTCCAAGGAAGAGACCCAGTACTTC. Translated: CASSRLKDSKEETQYF.

This clonotype has ten or more counts. The chain links TRBV12-3 or TRBV12-4 to TRBJ2-1; no clear D gene. The V gene lost 5 bases and the J gene lost 3 bases, with 14 bases spanning the gap. The CDR3 consists of 15 residues. CDR3 sequence (DNA): TGTGCCAGCAGTCCCCGAGGTGCTGACTACAATGAGCAGTTCTTC. Translated, it gives CASSPRGADYNEQFF.

This clonotype was seen a few times. This chain connects TRBV5-1 to TRBJ1-1; tentative D call: TRBD1 (5 bases). Trimming cost V 4 bases and J 1 base, with 14 bases left between them. The CDR3 runs to 15 residues. Per the germline V gene, CDR1 is SGHRS and CDR2 is YFSETQ. CDR3 amino acids: CASSPRDAGNTEAFF. CDR3 coding DNA: TGCGCCAGCAGCCCGCGGGACGCAGGGAACACTGAAGCTTTCTTT.

V gene TRBV27 combines with J gene TRBJ2-3; D gene ambiguous. The CDR3 runs 15 residues. V shed 2 bases and J shed 1 base, with 10 bases lying between them. Germline assignment: CDR1 MNHEY and CDR2 SMNVEV (reference sequence). This chain's CDR3 is CASSLDIPRTDTQYF. As DNA, the CDR3 is TGTGCCAGCAGTTTAGATATTCCTCGCACAGATACGCAGTATTTT.

This clonotype came up a few times. The rearrangement joins TRBV7-3 to TRBJ2-7; maybe TRBD2 (5 bases). Germline V CDR1 and CDR2: SGHTA, FQGTGA. The length of the CDR3 is 13 residues. V dropped 5 bases and J dropped 4 bases, with 12 bases sitting between them. CDR3 protein: CASSPARTYEQYF. The CDR3 DNA sequence: TGTGCCAGCAGCCCCGCCCGGACTTACGAGCAGTACTTC.

The CDR3 sequence is CSARFLRGGYELGTQYF. CDR3 nucleotide sequence: TGCAGTGCTAGATTCCTCCGGGGAGGCTATGAGTTGGGGACCCAGTACTTC. V usage is TRBV20-1 and J usage is TRBJ2-5; D perhaps matches TRBD2 (6 bases). The CDR3 covers 17 residues. Trimming left V 2 bases short and J 7 bases short, with 26 bases between. The germline V gene encodes CDR1 DFQATT and CDR2 SNEGSKA (reference sequence).

The V gene is TRBV24-1, the J gene TRBJ1-1; the D gene is possibly TRBD1 (5 bases). V lost 5 bases and J 4 bases, leaving 13 bases between the germline ends. In germline, CDR1 is KGHDR, CDR2 SFDVKD. This CDR3 region has 14 residues. Written as DNA, the CDR3 is TGTGCCACCAGTGCCTCGGAGGGGAGCACTGAAGCTTTCTTT. It yields the protein CATSASEGSTEAFF.

The genes are TRBV9 and TRBJ2-1; a weak D match, TRBD2 (7 bases). Trimming left V 5 bases short and J 7 bases short, with 16 bases between. CDR1 and CDR2 from the germline V gene are SGDLS and YYNGEE. The CDR3 extends over 14 amino acids. In DNA form, the CDR3 reads TGTGCCAGCAGTGGGAGGGGGGGGCTAAATGAGCAGTTCTTC. Encoded protein: CASSGRGGLNEQFF. The variable domain in full, with the rest retrieved from reference TRBV9 and TRBJ2-1, is DSGVTQTPKHLITATGQRVTLRCSPRSGDLSVYWYQQSLDQGLQFLIQYYNGEERAKGNILERFSAQQFPDLHSELNLSSLELGDSALYFCASSGRGGLNEQFFGPGTRLTVL.